This TCR beta chain stems from a study of T cells in localized non-small cell lung cancer. Whole-study results and caveats: A raised T cell density in blood coincided with lengthier overall survival. Appearing in adjacent lung were a median about 50 of the top 100 tumor clones.

The method was immunoSEQ multiplex PCR; TCRdb's version includes in-frame clones alone and lacks a portion of them. The table has tens of thousands of clones, 90% seen once. As regards this clone: Its antigen is still unknown.

Trimming cost V 5 bases and J 4 bases, with 11 bases left between them. This CDR3 is built from 13 residues. Germline loops: CDR1 ENHRY, CDR2 SYGVKD. The receptor was isolated from a woman aged 35 to 70 with stage I lung adenocarcinoma. The sample here was peripheral blood, taken before any cancer treatment. The chain couples TRBV10-3 to TRBJ1-1; a possible D gene is TRBD1 (6 bases). CDR3 sequence reads: CAISSGVGTEAFF. CDR3 coding DNA: TGTGCCATCAGTTCAGGGGTGGGCACTGAAGCTTTCTTT.